The TCR beta chain under discussion was sequenced for a study of blood T cell repertoires in COVID-19. Clones were sequenced by immunoSEQ multiplex PCR, and TCRdb holds only the in-frame ones, with some missing. The sample has 20,000 or so clones, around nine tenths seen once. Sequencing was performed on peripheral blood. The receptor's source is a human donor in a cohort sampled during active COVID-19.

The CDR3 loop reads CASSPRRQLNTEAFF. The CDR3 DNA reads TGCGCCAGCAGCCCACGGCGACAGTTGAACACTGAAGCTTTCTTT. The rearrangement joins TRBV4-1 to TRBJ1-1; tentatively, D is TRBD1 (5 bases). Germline CDR1 and CDR2: MGHRA and YSYEKL. CDR3 size: 15 residues. Trimming left V 4 bases short and J 0 bases short, with 12 bases between.